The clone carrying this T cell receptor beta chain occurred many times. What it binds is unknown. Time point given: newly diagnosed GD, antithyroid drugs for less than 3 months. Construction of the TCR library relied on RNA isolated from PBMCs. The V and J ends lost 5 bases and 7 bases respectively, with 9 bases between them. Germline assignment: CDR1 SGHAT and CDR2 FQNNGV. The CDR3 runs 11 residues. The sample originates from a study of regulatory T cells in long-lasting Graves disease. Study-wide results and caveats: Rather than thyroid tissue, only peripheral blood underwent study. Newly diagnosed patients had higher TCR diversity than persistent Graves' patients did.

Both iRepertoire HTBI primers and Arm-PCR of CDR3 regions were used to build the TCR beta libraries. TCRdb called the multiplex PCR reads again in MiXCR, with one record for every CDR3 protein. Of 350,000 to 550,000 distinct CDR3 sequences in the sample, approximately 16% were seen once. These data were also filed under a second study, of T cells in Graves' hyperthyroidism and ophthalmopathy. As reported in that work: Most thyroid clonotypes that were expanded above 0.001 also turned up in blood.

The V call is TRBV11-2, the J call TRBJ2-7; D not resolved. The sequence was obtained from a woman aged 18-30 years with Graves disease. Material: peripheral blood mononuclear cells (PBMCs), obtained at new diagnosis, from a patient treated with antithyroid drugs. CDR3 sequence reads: CASSTSWEQYF. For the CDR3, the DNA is TGTGCCAGCAGCACCTCTTGGGAGCAGTACTTC. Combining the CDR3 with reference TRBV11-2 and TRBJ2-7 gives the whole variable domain EAGVAQSPRYKIIEKRQSVAFWCNPISGHATLYWYQQILGQGPKLLIQFQNNGVVDDSQLPKDRFSAERLKGVDSTLKIQPAKLEDSAVYLCASSTSWEQYFGPGTRLTVT.